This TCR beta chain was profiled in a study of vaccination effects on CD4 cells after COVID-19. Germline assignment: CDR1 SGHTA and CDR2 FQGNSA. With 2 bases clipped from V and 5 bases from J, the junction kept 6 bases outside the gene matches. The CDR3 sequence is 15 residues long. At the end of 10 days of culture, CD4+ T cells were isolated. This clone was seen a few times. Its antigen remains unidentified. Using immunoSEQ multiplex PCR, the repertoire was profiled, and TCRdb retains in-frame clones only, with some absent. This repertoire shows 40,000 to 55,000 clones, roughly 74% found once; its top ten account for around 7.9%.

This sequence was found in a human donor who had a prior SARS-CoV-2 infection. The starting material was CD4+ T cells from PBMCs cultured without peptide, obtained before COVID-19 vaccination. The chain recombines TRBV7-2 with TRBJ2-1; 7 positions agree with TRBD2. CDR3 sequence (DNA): TGTGCCAGCAGCTTATTTCTAGCGGTGGACAATGAGCAGTTCTTC. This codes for CASSLFLAVDNEQFF.